This TCR beta chain was obtained from a study of shared clonotypes between healthy human individuals (dated by TCRdb to the early 2020s). General notes on the study: Two women and a few men aged 18 to 49 years were included in the cohort. For each donor, CD4 naive and CD4 memory were each given three plates, CD8 naive was given two plates, and CD8 memory was given one plate. To estimate repertoire size and how much clonotypes are shared between individuals, the study performed deep sequencing of blood TCR repertoires from 4 to 6 healthy adults. To increase sequencing depth and limit assay-specific biases, TCR repertoire library preparation and sequencing were carried out by different laboratories using diverse techniques. Between about 0.85 and 8.9 billion PBMCs per donor were obtained by leukapheresis.

Regarding this clone: Its antigen remains unidentified. No base quality information exists; no much larger clone differs at one position.

Using the deep immunoSEQ assay, TCR CDR3 regions were amplified from genomic DNA by multiplex PCR. Genomic DNA extracted from each cell subset was distributed evenly over all wells of several immunoSEQ 96-well plates, and each plate served as one replicate. For sorted subsets, about 200 ng genomic DNA, equal to 25,000 to 35,000 T cell genomes, was loaded into each replicate PCR. Purified libraries were quantified with a Qubit 3.0 fluorometer, sized on a Bioanalyzer 2100, and re-quantified with the KAPA Library Quantification kit. Every immunoSEQ 96-well plate was sequenced on a separate single-read 150-cycle Illumina NextSeq 550 flow cell. On the study's bioinformatics: Because only junctional sequences without quality scores were contained in the immunoSEQ output, filtering matching that applied to full-length reads could not be performed. Sequences were annotated with PyIR, a Python wrapper for IgBLAST v1.9, and V/J genes and CDR3 were assigned using IMGT germline references. Reads were filtered out if the reads had weak V/J assignments (E-value above 1e-6), no CDR3, stop codons, out-of-frame junctions, or ambiguous translated residues. V3J clonotypes were defined as sequences sharing an identical inferred V gene, J gene, and CDR3 amino acid sequence. To compute the percentage overlap between repertoires, the number of shared unique clonotypes was divided by the size of the smaller repertoire. Repertoire richness was assessed with RTK rarefaction, the Chao1 estimator, and Recon v2.1 estimates of unobserved clonotypes. For all TCRbeta clonotypes obtained by the gDNA method from a handful of donors, generation probabilities were computed with OLGA. The clones in this table, taken by TCRdb from immuneACCESS, are in-frame only. Not every clone is retained; where verified, under half of the shortfall comes from an unresolved V gene, and the cause of the rest is unknown. The DNA gave D and trimming, while V, J and clone size come from that table. Across this sample there are about 2.1 million clones, with about 93% seen only once. The top ten clonotypes cover more than 1.5% of the sample.

Results and caveats for the whole study, not just this receptor: Higher generation probabilities were observed for clonotypes shared by all four sorted-subset donors than for non-shared clonotypes. Sampling was limited to blood, and TCR repertoires in tissue likely differ from TCR repertoires in blood. Across a handful of donors, approximately 5% of naive CD4, approximately 3.5% of naive CD8, under 2.5% of memory CD4, and 0.4% to 0.45% of memory CD8 clonotypes were shared. Incomplete sequencing was indicated by rarefaction of sorted-subset datasets, despite the large sequencing depth. Pairwise subsampling led to the expectation that sequencing depth would affect the degree of clonotype sharing among donors. The genetic and exposure-history diversity represented was limited by the small number of donors. Naive subsets generally had larger estimated clonotype richness than memory subsets.

CD8 naive samples were CD45RO-negative cells positively selected for CCR7, giving a CD45RA+CCR7+ population that excluded TemRA cells. Healthy HIV-negative adults with no recently reported acute infections or vaccinations were included as donors. Every donor was a Caucasian adult residing in Nashville, Tennessee, USA. Blood was collected by leukapheresis, and PBMCs were isolated by Ficoll-Histopaque density gradient centrifugation and then cryopreserved in liquid nitrogen vapor phase. Analytical flow cytometry was used to check the purity and quantity of each magnetically sorted T cell population. From each sorted fraction, genomic DNA was isolated and quantified by UV absorbance on a Nanodrop 2000c. From its cysteine to its phenylalanine, the CDR3 spans 14 amino acids. Only the CDR3 part of the read is kept: 42 bases, read in frame from the first base. Cut back by 1 base and 5 bases, the V and J ends lie 11 bases apart. The germline V gene gives CDR1 as LGHNA and CDR2 as YNFKEQ.

Sequenced material: naive CD8+ T cells from PBMCs. The sample's cell subset or site, from its label and the paper: CD45RA+CCR7+. The sequence was obtained from a man aged 18 to 30 in good health. Some clones in this sample may be carry-over from other donors' samples. The V and J genes are TRBV4-2 and TRBJ1-1, with the D gene too uncertain to name. At the DNA level, the sequence is TGTGCCAGCAGCCAAGTAGGGTATCTAACTGAAGCTTTCTTT. It translates as CASSQVGYLTEAFF.